The 23 T cell receptor beta chains listed next were all sequenced from one sample in a study of early stage breast cancer tumors. Sequencing was performed with immunoSEQ multiplex PCR; in TCRdb, only in-frame clones are kept and a portion is missing. The data show roughly 13,000 clones, 70% to 80% seen once. Sequenced input: normal breast tissue next to the tumor. The receptors were sampled from a person between 50 and 60 years old with breast cancer.

The chain couples TRBV7-8 to TRBJ1-3, with D possibly being TRBD1 (5 bases). This CDR3 is 16 amino acids long. The germline V gene has CDR1 SGHVS and CDR2 FQNEAQ. V was cut by 5 bases and J by 0 bases, with 14 bases left in between. The CDR3 loop is CASSARQFSSGNTIYF. The DNA of the CDR3 is TGTGCCAGCAGCGCCAGACAGTTCTCCTCTGGAAACACCATATATTTT.

The CDR3 DNA reads as TGTGCCAGCAGTACAGGGGGCGCGAGCACTGAAGCTTTCTTT. It encodes CASSTGGASTEAFF. This chain links TRBV6-5 with TRBJ1-1, with 9 bases that match TRBD1. The CDR3 has 14 residues. Germline CDR1 MNHEY, CDR2 SVGAGI. Unmatched junction bases numbered 5, after V lost 5 bases and J lost 4 bases.

This clone has a single count. This chain uses TRBV28 with TRBJ2-1, with D hard to call. The CDR3 is 13 residues long. Between the trimmed V and J ends, which lost 2 bases and 5 bases, there was a span of 7 bases. Germline lookup yields CDR1 MDHEN and CDR2 SYDVKM. The CDR3 spells CASSLGRNNEQFF. CDR3 DNA sequence: TGTGCCAGCAGTTTAGGCAGAAACAATGAGCAGTTCTTC.

This clone was recorded only once. CDR3 in amino acids: CASSLGTNAEQYF. In nucleotides, the CDR3 is TGTGCCAGCAGTTTGGGGACTAATGCCGAGCAGTACTTC. V is TRBV27 and J is TRBJ2-7; TRBD2 matches at 7 bases. This CDR3 has 13 residues. Germline CDR1 and CDR2: MNHEY and SMNVEV (reference sequence). The V and J ends lost 3 bases and 6 bases, in that order; junction bases with no gene match: 5.

The chain joins TRBV19 to TRBJ2-3; D gene uncertain. Germline values: CDR1 LNHDA, CDR2 SQIVND (reference sequence). V lost 1 base and J lost 6, with 2 bases in between. The CDR3 has 11 residues. This CDR3 reads CASSIADTQYF. In nucleotides, the CDR3 is TGTGCCAGTAGTATAGCGGATACGCAGTATTTT.

The J gene is TRBJ2-3, the V gene TRBV5-1, with 14 bases identical to TRBD2. V trimming: 4 bases; J trimming: 2 bases; junction bases outside the gene matches: 15. Looked up from germline, CDR1 is SGHRS and CDR2 is YFSETQ. The CDR3 runs to 20 residues. In DNA form, the CDR3 reads TGCGCCAGCAGCCCCAGGAGGACTAGCGGGAGGCCCCACTTCACAGATACGCAGTATTTT. This translates into CASSPRRTSGRPHFTDTQYF. Looking up the rest from reference TRBV5-1 and TRBJ2-3 gives the full variable domain: KAGVTQTPRYLIKTRGQQVTLSCSPISGHRSVSWYQQTPGQGLQFLFEYFSETQRNKGNFPGRFSGRQFSNSRSEMNVSTLELGDSALYLCASSPRRTSGRPHFTDTQYFGPGTRLTVL.

This clone was counted a few times. V and J are TRBV10-3 and TRBJ2-1; D assignment may be TRBD1 or TRBD2 (5 bases each). This CDR3 has 14 amino acids. The V and J ends lost 2 bases and 6 bases respectively, with 11 bases between them. Per germline, CDR1 ENHRY and CDR2 SYGVKD. The CDR3 bases are TGTGCCATCAGTGAGGGGACCAACACCAATGAGCAGTTCTTC. It encodes CAISEGTNTNEQFF.

This clone turned up a few times. The V call is TRBV7-9, the J call TRBJ2-7, with D possibly being TRBD1 (6 bases). The CDR3 sequence is 14 residues long. Between the trimmed V and J ends, which lost 3 bases and 2 bases, there was a span of 11 bases. The germline gives CDR1 SEHNR, CDR2 FQNEAQ (reference sequence). CDR3 sequence: CASSFTQGTYEQYF. The CDR3 bases are TGTGCCAGCAGCTTCACACAGGGTACCTACGAGCAGTACTTC. The variable domain in full, completed from reference TRBV7-9 and TRBJ2-7, reads DTGVSQNPRHKITKRGQNVTFRCDPISEHNRLYWYRQTLGQGPEFLTYFQNEAQLEKSRLLSDRFSAERPKGSFSTLEIQRTEQGDSAMYLCASSFTQGTYEQYFGPGTRLTVT.

The V gene is TRBV6-6, the J gene TRBJ2-7, with a weak D call TRBD2 (5 bases). CDR3 length equals 14 residues. Germline CDR1 is MNHNY and CDR2 is SVGAGI (reference sequence). The germline V and J ends were trimmed by 2 bases and 1 base, with 9 bases remaining between them. CDR3 nucleotide sequence: TGTGCCAGCAGTTACCCCCCGGGATCCTACGAGCAGTACTTC. This sequence encodes CASSYPPGSYEQYF.

The chain carries TRBV19 and TRBJ2-7; 8 bases agree with TRBD2. CDR3 length: 14 residues. From germline, CDR1 is LNHDA and CDR2 SQIVND (reference sequence). Unmatched junction bases numbered 4, after V lost 3 bases and J lost 3 bases. DNA for the CDR3: TGTGCCAGTAGTATCGGTAGCGGGGACTACGAGCAGTACTTC. It translates to CASSIGSGDYEQYF.

The chain recombines TRBV28 with TRBJ2-2; 8 nucleotides agree with TRBD1. The CDR3 runs to 14 residues. Germline values: CDR1 MDHEN, CDR2 SYDVKM. The trim removed 6 bases at V and 1 base at J, leaving 1 base unmatched. CDR3 region: CASSGTGNTGELFF. CDR3 nucleotides: TGTGCCAGCAGCGGGACAGGGAACACCGGGGAGCTGTTTTTT.

V and J are TRBV10-3 and TRBJ1-2; 8 bases map to TRBD1. Germline V lookup: CDR1 ENHRY, CDR2 SYGVKD. V trimming: 0 bases; J trimming: 8 bases; junction bases outside the gene matches: 8. CDR3 length: 15 residues. Here the CDR3 reads CAISESGQGGRGYTF. CDR3 in DNA: TGTGCCATCAGTGAGTCTGGACAGGGAGGACGCGGCTACACCTTC.

This rearrangement joins TRBV9 to TRBJ2-1; D may be TRBD1 (6 bases). Germline lookup yields CDR1 SGDLS and CDR2 YYNGEE. The CDR3 covers 15 residues. Trimming shortened V by 3 bases and J by 0 bases, and 10 bases separated the two germline ends. The CDR3 here is CASSAKDSSYNEQFF. CDR3 DNA sequence: TGTGCCAGCAGCGCCAAGGACAGCTCCTACAATGAGCAGTTCTTC.

V and J are TRBV28 and TRBJ2-3; TRBD2 matches 9 bases. The V gene end was trimmed by 8 bases and the J gene end by 3 bases; junction bases not matched to a gene: 15. Germline CDR1 is MDHEN and CDR2 is SYDVKM. There are 17 residues in the CDR3. CDR3 DNA sequence: TGTGCCAGCCATCCAGCGGGGGGCGCCAGGGGGACAGATACGCAGTATTTT. Translation gives CASHPAGGARGTDTQYF.

This clone appeared a single time. The V and J genes are TRBV5-1 and TRBJ2-4; TRBD1 might be the D (5 bases). CDR1 is SGHRS and CDR2 is YFSETQ in the germline V gene. V lost 0 bases and J 0 bases, leaving 7 bases between the germline ends. The CDR3 has 15 residues. In DNA form, the CDR3 reads TGCGCCAGCAGCTTGGATGACAGAGCCAAAAACATTCAGTACTTC. It translates to CASSLDDRAKNIQYF.

This sequence joins TRBV29-1 and TRBJ1-4; tentatively, D is TRBD1 (5 bases). Germline CDR1 and CDR2: SQVTM and ANQGSEA. V lost 6 bases and J lost 4, with 12 bases in between. This CDR3 comprises 13 residues. In DNA, the CDR3 is TGCAGCGTCGCGAGACAGTTTAATGAAAAACTGTTTTTT. Protein product: CSVARQFNEKLFF.

J is TRBJ2-5 and V is TRBV5-1, with 11 bases identical to TRBD2. Trimming removed 4 bases from V and 3 bases from J; junction bases left unmatched: 8. The length of the CDR3 is 16 residues. The germline V gene has CDR1 SGHRS and CDR2 YFSETQ. CDR3 sequence: CASSPRLAGGEETQYF. The CDR3 DNA reads TGCGCCAGCAGCCCTCGCCTAGCGGGGGGCGAAGAGACCCAGTACTTC.

The chain couples TRBV30 to TRBJ2-7; TRBD1 might be the D (6 bases). This CDR3 spans 14 amino acids. V was clipped by 0 bases and J by 5 bases, with 14 bases between them. From germline, CDR1 is GTSNPN and CDR2 SVGIG (reference sequence). As DNA, the CDR3 is TGTGCCTGGAGTGTAGGCAGGGGTCAGCACGAGCAGTACTTC. It is translated as CAWSVGRGQHEQYF. Combining the CDR3 with reference TRBV30 and TRBJ2-7 gives the whole variable domain SQTIHQWPATLVQPVGSPLSLECTVEGTSNPNLYWYRQAAGRGLQLLFYSVGIGQISSEVPQNLSASRPQDRQFILSSKKLLLSDSGFYLCAWSVGRGQHEQYFGPGTRLTVT.

This clone showed up just a few times. The chain combines TRBV5-6 with TRBJ1-1; 7 bases line up with TRBD1. Trimming cost V 3 bases and J 0 bases; bases outside gene matches: 11. CDR1 is SGHDT and CDR2 is YYEEEE in the germline V gene. The CDR3 extends over 17 amino acids. The CDR3 DNA follows: TGTGCCAGCAGCTACTACTTAAGACAGGGATTGAACACTGAAGCTTTCTTT. Protein: CASSYYLRQGLNTEAFF.

This clone has just one count. V gene TRBV27 combines with J gene TRBJ2-2; 7 bases line up with TRBD2. This CDR3 region has 15 residues. CDR1 and CDR2 (germline): MNHEY, SMNVEV (reference sequence). The V gene end was trimmed by 5 bases and the J gene end by 2 bases; junction bases not matched to a gene: 5. For the CDR3, the DNA is TGTGCCAGCAGTCCTGCGGGGGTAAACACCGGGGAGCTGTTTTTT. Translation: CASSPAGVNTGELFF.

This chain links TRBV9 with TRBJ2-2; 8 bases are a match to TRBD2. The length of the CDR3 is 18 residues. Per germline, CDR1 SGDLS and CDR2 YYNGEE. The ends lost 6 bases at V and 5 bases at J; junction bases unmatched: 18. The CDR3 DNA reads TGTGCCAGCATTCTCATTCCCGGACTAGCAGGAGGGACCGGGGAGCTGTTTTTT. This sequence encodes CASILIPGLAGGTGELFF. Variable domain in full (rest from reference TRBV9 and TRBJ2-2): DSGVTQTPKHLITATGQRVTLRCSPRSGDLSVYWYQQSLDQGLQFLIQYYNGEERAKGNILERFSAQQFPDLHSELNLSSLELGDSALYFCASILIPGLAGGTGELFFGEGSRLTVL.

The gene calls are TRBV12-5 and TRBJ2-5; 9 positions agree with TRBD1. CDR1 and CDR2 (germline): LGHNT, FRNRAP. The CDR3 is 16 amino acids. Germline trimming cut 5 bases from V and 5 bases from J; bases unmatched to any gene: 12. The DNA of the CDR3 is TGTGCTAGTGGTCCATGGACAGGGGAGGGGGGGGAGACCCAGTACTTC. Translating it yields CASGPWTGEGGETQYF.

V usage is TRBV10-3 and J usage is TRBJ1-3; TRBD1 agrees at 9 bases. The CDR3 runs to 16 residues. V shed 6 bases, J shed 3 bases, and the junction held 9 bases outside the gene matches. Germline V gene data show CDR1 as ENHRY and CDR2 as SYGVKD. The CDR3 region is CAIRQDRGRLGNTIYF. As DNA, the CDR3 is TGTGCCATCAGACAGGACAGGGGCCGCCTTGGAAACACCATATATTTT.